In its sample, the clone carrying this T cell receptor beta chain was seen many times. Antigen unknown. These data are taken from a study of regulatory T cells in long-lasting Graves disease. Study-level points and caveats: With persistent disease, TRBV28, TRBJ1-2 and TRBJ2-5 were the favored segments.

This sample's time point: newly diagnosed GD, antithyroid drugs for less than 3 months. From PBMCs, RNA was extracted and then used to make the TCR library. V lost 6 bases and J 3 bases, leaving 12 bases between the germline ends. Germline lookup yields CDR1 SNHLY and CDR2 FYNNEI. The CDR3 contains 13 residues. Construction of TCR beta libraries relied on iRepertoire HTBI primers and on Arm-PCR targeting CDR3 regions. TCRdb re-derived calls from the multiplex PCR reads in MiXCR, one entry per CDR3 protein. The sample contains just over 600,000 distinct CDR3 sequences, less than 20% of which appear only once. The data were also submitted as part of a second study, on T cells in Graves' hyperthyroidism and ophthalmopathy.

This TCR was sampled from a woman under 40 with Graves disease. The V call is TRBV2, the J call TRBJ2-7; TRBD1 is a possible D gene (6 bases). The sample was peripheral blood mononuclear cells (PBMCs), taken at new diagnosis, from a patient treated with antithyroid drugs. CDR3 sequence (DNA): TGTGCCAGCAGCACAGGGTGGAACTACGAGCAGTACTTC. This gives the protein CASSTGWNYEQYF.